This T cell receptor beta chain originates from a study of post-analysis software for immune sequencing data. This clonotype has only a few counts. Its antigen is not known. This CDR3 comprises 16 residues. Unmatched junction bases numbered 10, after V lost 6 bases and J lost 3 bases. Germline lookup yields CDR1 DFQATT and CDR2 SNEGSKA (reference sequence). cDNA libraries for TCR beta contained unique molecular identifiers. TCRdb fed the PCR reads into MiXCR, producing one record per CDR3 protein. The sample contains about 820,000 distinct CDR3 sequences, roughly 50% of which appear only once. Regarding the study as a whole: Relative to controls, patients had 4 or 5 TRBV segments at higher frequency, with TRBV5-6, TRBV5-1 and TRBV20-1 among these. Versus controls, multiple sclerosis patients showed significantly lower diversity (normalized Chao1). Analysis by F measure revealed that same-batch samples clustered strongly together.

The chain recombines TRBV20-1 with TRBJ2-7; 14 bases map to TRBD2. This clonotype was sampled from a girl aged 5 to 17 with multiple sclerosis. Sequenced input: blood. DNA for the CDR3: TGCAGTGCGAGAAGACCGGGACTAGCGGGAGTCTACGAGCAGTACTTC. Its translation is CSARRPGLAGVYEQYF.